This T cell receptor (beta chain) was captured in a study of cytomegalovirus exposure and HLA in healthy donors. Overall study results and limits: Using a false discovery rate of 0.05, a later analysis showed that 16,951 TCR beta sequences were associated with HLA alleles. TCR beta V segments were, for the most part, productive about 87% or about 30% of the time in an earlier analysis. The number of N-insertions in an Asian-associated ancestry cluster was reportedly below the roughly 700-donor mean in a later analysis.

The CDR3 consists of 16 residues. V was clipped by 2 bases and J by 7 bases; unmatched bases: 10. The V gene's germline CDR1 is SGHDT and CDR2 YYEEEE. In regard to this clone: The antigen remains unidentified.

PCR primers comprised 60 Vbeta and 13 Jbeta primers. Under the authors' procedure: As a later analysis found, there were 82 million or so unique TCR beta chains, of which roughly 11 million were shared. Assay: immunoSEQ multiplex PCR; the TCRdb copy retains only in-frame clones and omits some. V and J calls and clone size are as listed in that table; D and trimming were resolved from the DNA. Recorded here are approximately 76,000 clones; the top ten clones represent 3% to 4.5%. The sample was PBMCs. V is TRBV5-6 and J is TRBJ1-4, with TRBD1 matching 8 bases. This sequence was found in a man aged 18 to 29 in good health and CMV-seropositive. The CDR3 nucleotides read TGTGCCAGCAGCTTTAGCCCGACAGGGGTTGGTGAAAAACTGTTTTTT. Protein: CASSFSPTGVGEKLFF.